The sequence of this TCR beta chain was determined in a study of T-cell reconstitution after alpha-beta-depleted transplantation in children. Germline assignment: CDR1 SGHKS and CDR2 YYEKEE (reference sequence). The V gene lost 5 bases and the J gene lost 1 base, with 9 bases spanning the gap. The CDR3 runs to 14 residues. This clonotype has a count of ten or more. A library of TCRbeta sequences, prepared with unique molecular identifiers, was generated. TCRdb fed the PCR reads into MiXCR, producing one record per CDR3 protein. The profile shows 450,000 to 550,000 distinct CDR3 sequences, about 10% of them singletons.

The receptor was isolated from a female patient aged 2-9 years who had a stem cell transplant for aplastic anemia, so the T cells may come from the graft donor. Sequences were derived from PBMCs, mostly from graft donor cells, sampled 180 days after TCRalphabeta/CD19-depleted stem cell transplant. The chain recombines TRBV5-5 with TRBJ1-4; the D is unclear. CDR3 bases: TGTGCCAGCAGTTCGGGCAGAACTAATGAAAAACTGTTTTTT. This codes for CASSSGRTNEKLFF.